Below, 30 T cell receptor beta chains from the same sample are listed, as sequenced in a study of a mutant IDH1 vaccine in newly diagnosed glioma. Time point described: week 35, safety follow-up. Each dose delivered 300 ug of mutant IDH1 20-mer peptide subcutaneously with imiquimod. No cognate antigen is known for these TCRs. Measured with immunoSEQ multiplex PCR; TCRdb has only the in-frame clones, and not every one. Of around 31,000 clones in the sample, around 80% were seen once. The source was PBMCs, collected from a glioma patient whose treatment included an IDH1 peptide vaccine. The source of these receptors is a woman aged 40-49 years with glioma.

The chain is built from TRBV5-4 and TRBJ1-2, with D tentatively TRBD1 (5 bases). CDR1 SGHNT and CDR2 YYREEE come from the germline V gene (reference sequence). V lost 0 bases to trimming and J lost 6 bases, with 12 bases between them. This CDR3 spans 14 amino acids. CDR3 coding DNA: TGTGCCAGCAGCTTGGCGGGACTTGGGGATGGCTACACCTTC. Its protein product is CASSLAGLGDGYTF.

The CDR3 sequence is CASSLGVTYGYTF. The DNA of the CDR3 is TGTGCCAGCAGCTTAGGAGTAACATATGGCTACACCTTC. The chain links TRBV7-9 to TRBJ1-2; D gene unclear. The V gene lost 1 base and the J gene lost 5 bases, with 8 bases spanning the gap. CDR3 size: 13 residues. Germline CDR1 SEHNR, CDR2 FQNEAQ (reference sequence).

The CDR3 nucleotides are TGTGCCAGCACCTCGGGGCGGTCTGAAGCTTTCTTT. Translating it yields CASTSGRSEAFF. The V and J genes are TRBV27 and TRBJ1-1; D might be TRBD1 (5 bases). The CDR3 totals 12 residues. V dropped 7 bases and J dropped 6 bases, with 12 bases sitting between them. Germline CDR1 is MNHEY and CDR2 is SMNVEV (reference sequence).

This chain links TRBV10-3 with TRBJ2-2; 7 nucleotides match TRBD2. The CDR3 spans 14 residues. Germline V CDR1 and CDR2: ENHRY, SYGVKD. The ends lost 11 bases at V and 6 bases at J; junction bases unmatched: 12. The CDR3 DNA follows: TGTGCCGCCACTGCTCGCGGGGGTCCCGGGGAGCTGTTTTTT. It translates to CAATARGGPGELFF.

The gene calls are TRBV19 and TRBJ1-1, with unresolved D. This CDR3 contains 14 residues. The germline V gene has CDR1 LNHDA and CDR2 SQIVND (reference sequence). The V gene lost 7 bases and the J gene lost 1 base, with 13 bases spanning the gap. CDR3 coding DNA: TGTGCCAGTACCACCCCCCCGGGGAACACTGAAGCTTTCTTT. It codes for CASTTPPGNTEAFF.

The chain combines TRBV28 with TRBJ1-3; D gene ambiguous. Germline V gene lookup returns CDR1 MDHEN and CDR2 SYDVKM. The CDR3 has 14 residues. The germline V and J ends were trimmed by 4 bases and 0 bases, with 7 bases remaining between them. As DNA, the CDR3 is TGTGCCAGCAGTTGGGCGAACTCTGGAAACACCATATATTTT. This translates into CASSWANSGNTIYF. Full variable domain (rest looked up from reference TRBV28 and TRBJ1-3): DVKVTQSSRYLVKRTGEKVFLECVQDMDHENMFWYRQDPGLGLRLIYFSYDVKMKEKGDIPEGYSVSREKKERFSLILESASTNQTSMYLCASSWANSGNTIYFGEGSWLTVV.

This chain uses TRBV5-4 with TRBJ1-1; D gene uncertain. Trimming removed 0 bases from V and 5 bases from J, with 8 bases in between. CDR3 length equals 13 residues. Germline assignment: CDR1 SGHNT and CDR2 YYREEE (reference sequence). CDR3 protein: CASSLDRWTEAFF. As DNA, the CDR3 is TGTGCCAGCAGCTTGGACCGGTGGACTGAAGCTTTCTTT.

This clone was recorded only once. An end of the junction does not agree with germline; a read error may underlie this. The J gene is TRBJ1-2, the V gene TRBV18; no clear D gene. The CDR3 spans 13 residues. CDR1 is KGHSH, CDR2 LQKENI, per germline. The CDR3 reads CASSTPAGNGYTF. The CDR3 DNA sequence: TGTGCCAGCTCAACACCGGCCGGGAATGGCTACACCTTC.

V is TRBV7-9 and J is TRBJ2-2, with D uncertain. Germline V CDR1 and CDR2: SEHNR, FQNEAQ (reference sequence). V lost 4 bases to trimming and J lost 6 bases, with 15 bases between them. The length of the CDR3 is 15 residues. CDR3 nucleotides: TGTGCCAGCAGCTCCCCATCACAGAGGTCCGGGGAGCTGTTTTTT. Its translation is CASSSPSQRSGELFF.

This clone has just a few counts. The chain employs TRBV4-1 and TRBJ1-5; no definite D call. CDR3 size: 13 residues. Trimming pared 3 bases from V and 5 bases from J, leaving 8 bases between. Germline V gene data show CDR1 as MGHRA and CDR2 as YSYEKL. The CDR3 region is CASSQAQHQPQHF. CDR3 DNA sequence: TGCGCCAGCAGCCAGGCGCAGCATCAGCCCCAGCATTTT.

V gene TRBV6-6 combines with J gene TRBJ1-5; D uncertain. The CDR3 consists of 14 residues. V lost 2 bases to trimming and J lost 6 bases, with 11 bases between them. Germline-derived CDR1 and CDR2 are MNHNY and SVGAGI (reference sequence). The CDR3 loop reads CASSYDGSRQPQHF. CDR3 nucleotide sequence: TGTGCCAGCAGTTACGATGGGAGCCGTCAGCCCCAGCATTTT.

The chain carries TRBV30 and TRBJ1-3; maybe TRBD1 (5 bases). CDR3 size: 12 residues. Trimming took off 1 base at V and 4 bases at J, with 5 bases between the two ends. From germline, CDR1 is GTSNPN and CDR2 SVGIG (reference sequence). The CDR3 DNA follows: TGTGCCTGGAGTGGGGGGGGAAACACCATATATTTT. Translating gives CAWSGGGNTIYF.

The chain employs TRBV30 and TRBJ1-2, with D unclear. CDR1 is GTSNPN, CDR2 SVGIG, per germline (reference sequence). V was clipped by 4 bases and J by 1 base, with 7 bases between them. The CDR3 extends over 12 amino acids. The CDR3 bases are TGTGCCTGGATGATGGGTAACTATGGCTACACCTTC. Translation: CAWMMGNYGYTF. The full variable domain, completed using reference TRBV30 and TRBJ1-2, is SQTIHQWPATLVQPVGSPLSLECTVEGTSNPNLYWYRQAAGRGLQLLFYSVGIGQISSEVPQNLSASRPQDRQFILSSKKLLLSDSGFYLCAWMMGNYGYTFGSGTRLTVV.

This clone came up a few times. CDR3 DNA sequence: TGCGCCAGCAGCCAAGTGGGCGGCACTGAAGCTTTCTTT. Protein product: CASSQVGGTEAFF. V and J are TRBV4-1 and TRBJ1-1; D gene uncertain. V lost 1 base to trimming and J lost 4 bases, with 7 bases between them. This CDR3 region has 13 residues. Germline CDR1 and CDR2: MGHRA and YSYEKL.

The chain recombines TRBV19 with TRBJ1-1; no definite D call. Germline CDR1 and CDR2: LNHDA and SQIVND (reference sequence). This CDR3 has 13 residues. Deletions cut 0 bases from V and 5 bases from J, with 7 bases between. In DNA form, the CDR3 reads TGTGCCAGTAGTATAGATGATGGGACTGAAGCTTTCTTT. As protein: CASSIDDGTEAFF.

The chain joins TRBV7-2 to TRBJ2-2; TRBD2 aligns across 7 bases. The CDR3 consists of 15 residues. Germline trimming cut 5 bases from V and 0 bases from J; bases unmatched to any gene: 3. Germline V lookup: CDR1 SGHTA, CDR2 FQGNSA. The CDR3 region is CASSLGLSNTGELFF. CDR3 nucleotides: TGTGCCAGCAGCCTGGGACTATCGAACACCGGGGAGCTGTTTTTT.

The chain recombines TRBV7-6 with TRBJ2-7; D is ambiguous. The length of the CDR3 is 15 residues. CDR1 is SGHVS, CDR2 FNYEAQ, per germline. V was clipped by 1 base and J by 0 bases, with 10 bases between them. CDR3 coding DNA: TGTGCCAGCAGCTTAGGGCAAGTAAGCTCCTACGAGCAGTACTTC. Its protein product is CASSLGQVSSYEQYF.

The rearrangement links TRBV7-8 to TRBJ2-5, with D perhaps matching TRBD2 (5 bases). There are 17 residues in the CDR3. V was cut by 5 bases and J by 0 bases, with 19 bases left in between. In germline, CDR1 is SGHVS, CDR2 FQNEAQ. The DNA of the CDR3 is TGTGCCAGCAGCCGACACCTGGAGGTCGGGAACCAAGAGACCCAGTACTTC. Translating gives CASSRHLEVGNQETQYF.

The chain carries TRBV29-1 and TRBJ2-5; D is ambiguous. V was trimmed by 7 bases and J by 1 base, leaving 7 bases between them. Germline CDR1 is SQVTM and CDR2 is ANQGSEA. There are 11 residues in the CDR3. CDR3 nucleotides: TGCAGCGCGACCCCCCAAGAGACCCAGTACTTC. It specifies CSATPQETQYF.

The CDR3 DNA follows: TGTGCCAGCAGCCCAACGGGCGCCAGGGAAAGGAAAGGCTACACCTTC. Translated, it gives CASSPTGARERKGYTF. The V call is TRBV7-8, the J call TRBJ1-2; TRBD1 might be the D (5 bases). Germline V gene lookup returns CDR1 SGHVS and CDR2 FQNEAQ. V gave up 5 bases and J gave up 8 bases, with 24 bases separating them. The CDR3 totals 16 residues.

In this sample, this clone turned up a few times. Here the CDR3 reads CAITRHGLNTGELFF. CDR3 in DNA: TGTGCCATCACTAGACACGGACTAAACACCGGGGAGCTGTTTTTT. V and J are TRBV10-3 and TRBJ2-2; D may be TRBD2 (6 bases). The ends were cut back, 7 bases at V and 2 bases at J, with 14 bases in the middle. The CDR3 covers 15 residues. The germline V gene encodes CDR1 ENHRY and CDR2 SYGVKD.

Here the CDR3 reads CASSPDRVYQETQYF. The CDR3 region has the DNA TGTGCCAGCAGCCCGGACAGGGTATACCAAGAGACCCAGTACTTC. The V and J genes are TRBV6-5 and TRBJ2-5, with TRBD1 matching over 8 bases. V dropped 6 bases and J dropped 0; count of bases not matched to a gene: 6. The CDR3 extends over 15 amino acids. Germline CDR1 is MNHEY and CDR2 is SVGAGI.

V is TRBV21-1 and J is TRBJ2-1; TRBD2, the table's D call, was not compared with the DNA. TRBV21-1 is noted as a pseudogene. The CDR3 loop spans 16 amino acids. In DNA, the CDR3 is TGTGCCAGCAGCGCCCGACTAGGGCACGCCTACAATGAGCAGTTCTTC. Protein: CASSARLGHAYNEQFF.

The chain couples TRBV2 to TRBJ1-5; tentative D call: TRBD1 (5 bases). V gave up 4 bases and J gave up 4 bases, with 14 bases separating them. Germline lookup yields CDR1 SNHLY and CDR2 FYNNEI. This CDR3 has 15 amino acids. CDR3 amino acids: CASSARALGNQPQHF. DNA for the CDR3: TGTGCCAGCAGTGCCAGGGCCCTGGGGAATCAGCCCCAGCATTTT. Full variable domain (outside the CDR3, taken from reference TRBV2 and TRBJ1-5): EPEVTQTPSHQVTQMGQEVILRCVPISNHLYFYWYRQILGQKVEFLVSFYNNEISEKSEIFDDQFSVERPDGSNFTLKIRSTKLEDSAMYFCASSARALGNQPQHFGDGTRLSIL.

V usage is TRBV18 and J usage is TRBJ2-4; perhaps TRBD2 as D (5 bases). CDR1 is KGHSH and CDR2 is LQKENI in the germline V gene. There are 12 residues in the CDR3. The V end was cut by 3 bases, the J end by 9 bases, with 9 bases between. CDR3 bases: TGTGCCAGCTCACCCCCTCGGGGCATTCAGTACTTC. Translated, it gives CASSPPRGIQYF. The full variable domain, rest sourced from reference TRBV18 and TRBJ2-4, is NAGVMQNPRHLVRRRGQEARLRCSPMKGHSHVYWYRQLPEEGLKFMVYLQKENIIDESGMPKERFSAEFPKEGPSILRIQQVVRGDSAAYFCASSPPRGIQYFGAGTRLSVL.

The rearrangement joins TRBV7-9 to TRBJ2-1, with TRBD2 matching over 10 bases. In germline, CDR1 is SEHNR, CDR2 FQNEAQ (reference sequence). CDR3 length: 14 amino acids. Germline trimming cut 6 bases from V and 5 bases from J; bases unmatched to any gene: 4. CDR3 nucleotides: TGTGCCAGCAGTACCCTAGCGGGGGACAATGAGCAGTTCTTC. Translated: CASSTLAGDNEQFF.

The V and J genes are TRBV10-3 and TRBJ1-1; D is undetermined. Germline CDR1 is ENHRY and CDR2 is SYGVKD. This CDR3 has 15 residues. Trimming cost V 3 bases and J 1 base, with 12 bases left between them. Here the CDR3 DNA reads TGTGCCATCAGTGACGCCGGACCCCCGAACACTGAAGCTTTCTTT. It specifies CAISDAGPPNTEAFF.

The chain uses TRBV5-5 and TRBJ1-2, with a weak D call TRBD1 (6 bases). This CDR3 comprises 13 residues. V lost 4 bases and J 2 bases, leaving 9 bases between the germline ends. Germline assignment: CDR1 SGHKS and CDR2 YYEKEE (reference sequence). The CDR3: CASSRDTNYGYTF. The CDR3 DNA reads TGTGCCAGCAGCAGGGACACGAACTATGGCTACACCTTC.

J is TRBJ1-3 and V is TRBV7-9, with a weak D call TRBD1 (5 bases). Germline CDR1 and CDR2: SEHNR and FQNEAQ (reference sequence). Trimming removed 5 bases from V and 0 bases from J, with 17 bases in between. The CDR3 is 17 amino acids. CDR3 region: CASSRRGGSSSGNTIYF. As DNA, the CDR3 is TGTGCCAGCAGCCGCCGTGGGGGTTCTAGCTCTGGAAACACCATATATTTT.

V usage is TRBV19 and J usage is TRBJ1-5, with 10 bases identical to TRBD1. This CDR3 contains 15 residues. The J segment lost 5 bases and the V segment lost 4 bases, leaving 5 bases of the junction unmatched. The germline CDR1 and CDR2 sequences are LNHDA and SQIVND (reference sequence). Written as DNA, the CDR3 is TGTGCCAGTAGTACCCGACAGGGGGCCGATCAGCCCCAGCATTTT. The encoded protein is CASSTRQGADQPQHF.